The present T cell receptor (beta chain) was sequenced within a study of blood T cell repertoires in COVID-19. Using immunoSEQ multiplex PCR, the repertoire was profiled, and TCRdb retains in-frame clones only, with some absent. Of some 300,000 clones in the sample, nearly 90% were seen once. V shed 6 bases and J 1 base; nucleotides not matched to a gene: 4. CDR3 length equals 16 residues. The germline gives CDR1 MNHEY, CDR2 SMNVEV (reference sequence). This chain links TRBV27 with TRBJ1-6; 9 bases match TRBD1. The clonotype comes from a woman in her twenties or thirties who had recovered from COVID-19. The sequenced sample consisted of PBMCs or T cells enriched from blood (not recorded which). CDR3 loop: CASSTGGGSYNSPLHF. CDR3 DNA sequence: TGTGCCAGCAGCACAGGGGGCGGTTCCTATAATTCACCCCTCCACTTT.